The clone carrying this T cell receptor (beta chain) was counted once. As yet, its antigen is unknown. This record belongs to a study of shared clonotypes between healthy human individuals. Whole-study results and caveats: In contrast to clonotypes shared by all four donors, non-shared clonotypes had lower generation probabilities.

Looked up from germline, CDR1 is SGHRS and CDR2 is YFSETQ. With 2 bases removed from V and 6 bases from J, the gap between germline ends came to 16 bases. This CDR3 has 15 amino acids. HIV-negative, healthy adults without recent acute infections or vaccinations were the donors. Division of CD4+ cells produced a CD45RA+ naive subset and a CD45RA-negative memory subset. Genomic DNA belonging to each subset was distributed in equal measure over several immunoSEQ plates. TCRdb keeps only in-frame clones here, not all; method: immunoSEQ multiplex PCR. The data contain roughly 2.5 million clones, around 90% of them seen just once; the ten biggest clones take up under 0.15%.

This clonotype originated in a man in his late teens or twenties in good health. The specimen sequenced was naive CD4+ T cells sorted from blood. Documented subset: CD45RA+ positively selected. The rearrangement links TRBV5-1 to TRBJ2-3, with D perhaps being TRBD1 or TRBD2 (5 bases each). CDR3 nucleotide sequence: TGCGCCAGCAGCTTTTCCGGGACCAACCCCGATACGCAGTATTTT. It translates to CASSFSGTNPDTQYF. The whole variable domain, filled in from reference TRBV5-1 and TRBJ2-3, reads KAGVTQTPRYLIKTRGQQVTLSCSPISGHRSVSWYQQTPGQGLQFLFEYFSETQRNKGNFPGRFSGRQFSNSRSEMNVSTLELGDSALYLCASSFSGTNPDTQYFGPGTRLTVL.